One and the same sample provided the 8 T cell receptor beta chains below, sequenced in a study of liver allograft versus peripheral blood T cells. At the level of the study: Transplanted-liver and recipient peripheral blood T cell receptor repertoires were compared.

TCRdb re-analysed the reads in MiXCR, keeping a single row per CDR3 protein. The repertoire holds some 3,500 distinct CDR3 sequences, with approximately 16% as singletons. The receptors here all came from a human patient who had a liver transplant. Some T cells may possibly be graft donor cells.

This clonotype is labeled medium-sized. The chain has TRBV7-9 and TRBJ1-2; D uncertain. The CDR3 spans 13 residues. The V and J ends lost 5 bases and 7 bases respectively, with 14 bases between them. The germline V gene has CDR1 SEHNR and CDR2 FQNEAQ (reference sequence). The CDR3 sequence: CASSRTETSGYTF. The CDR3, as DNA: TGTGCCAGCAGCCGCACAGAGACATCTGGCTACACCTTC. Full variable domain (missing parts from reference TRBV7-9 and TRBJ1-2): DTGVSQNPRHKITKRGQNVTFRCDPISEHNRLYWYRQTLGQGPEFLTYFQNEAQLEKSRLLSDRFSAERPKGSFSTLEIQRTEQGDSAMYLCASSRTETSGYTFGSGTRLTVV.

This clonotype counts as medium-sized. The gene calls are TRBV6-2 or TRBV6-3 and TRBJ2-7; unclear D gene. Trimming removed 6 bases from V and 3 bases from J, with 15 bases in between. This CDR3 is 14 amino acids long. Germline-derived CDR1 and CDR2 are MNHEY and SVGEGT. In nucleotides, the CDR3 is TGTGCCAGCAGACCCGGGCCCTTATTCTACGAGCAGTACGTC. This codes for CASRPGPLFYEQYV.

Note on this clonotype: This likely stems from a read error, as it lies one base from a far larger clone. This chain joins TRBV11-3 and TRBJ1-3; D perhaps matches TRBD1 (5 bases). V lost 4 bases to trimming and J lost 0 bases, with 13 bases between them. This CDR3 spans 16 amino acids. CDR1 and CDR2 (germline): SGHNT, YENEEA. Here the CDR3 reads CASSSGTAGSGNTIYF. In nucleotides, the CDR3 is TGTGCCAGCAGCTCTGGGACCGCCGGCTCTGGAAACACCATATATTTT.

The rearrangement joins TRBV20-1 to TRBJ1-1; TRBD1 aligns across 11 bases. CDR1 and CDR2 from the germline V gene are DFQATT and SNEGSKA (reference sequence). V shed 6 bases and J 4 bases; nucleotides not matched to a gene: 4. There are 13 residues in the CDR3. The CDR3 loop is CSAEGQGATEAFF. As DNA, the CDR3 is TGCAGTGCGGAAGGACAGGGGGCCACTGAAGCTTTCTTT.

By share, this clonotype ranks as medium-sized. The gene calls are TRBV24-1 and TRBJ2-3; 10 nucleotides align to TRBD2. The CDR3 is 16 residues long. The trim removed 5 bases at V and 3 bases at J, leaving 7 bases unmatched. CDR1 and CDR2 (germline): KGHDR, SFDVKD. The CDR3 is CATSAWEAGGTDTQYF. The CDR3 DNA follows: TGTGCCACCAGTGCGTGGGAAGCGGGAGGGACAGATACGCAGTATTTT.

CDR3 bases: TGTGCCAGCAGCTTAGCAATGTCAACCTATGAAAAACTGTTTTTT. Translation: CASSLAMSTYEKLFF. The chain links TRBV7-9 to TRBJ1-4; D remains unclear. Trimming cost V 0 bases and J 6 bases, with 11 bases left between them. The CDR3 runs 15 residues. Germline CDR1 and CDR2: SEHNR and FQNEAQ (reference sequence).

In this sample, this clonotype is large. The CDR3: CASSPGTSAYNEQFF. In nucleotides, the CDR3 is TGTGCCAGCAGTCCCGGGACTAGCGCCTACAATGAGCAGTTCTTC. The V gene is TRBV6-5, the J gene TRBJ2-1; 10 bases agree with TRBD2. Losses at the gene ends were 5 bases for V and 2 bases for J; bases not matched to a gene: 3. Germline CDR1 reads MNHEY; CDR2 reads SVGAGI. This CDR3 has 15 amino acids.

This clonotype is large in the sample. The J gene is TRBJ1-5, the V gene TRBV7-9, with 7 bases fitting TRBD1. The V gene's germline CDR1 is SEHNR and CDR2 FQNEAQ (reference sequence). The CDR3 covers 15 residues. With 5 bases clipped from V and 4 bases from J, the junction kept 8 bases outside the gene matches. The CDR3 is CASSPQGDGNQPQHF. CDR3 nucleotides: TGTGCCAGCAGCCCCCAGGGGGATGGAAATCAGCCCCAGCATTTT.